Listed below are T cell receptor beta chains from one sample, sequenced in a study of T-cell reconstitution after alpha-beta-depleted transplantation in children. MiXCR, run by TCRdb on the PCR reads, gives a single entry per CDR3 protein. The data hold hundreds of thousands of distinct CDR3 sequences, with approximately 12% observed a single time. The sequencing here drew on PBMCs from the stem cell graft donor, taken from the stem cell graft. These receptors were taken from a human donor who donated a stem cell graft to a child with combined immunodeficiency. CDR3s include the opening cysteine and the closing phenylalanine or tryptophan. A D gene is named only where the DNA matches it firmly. Not every row has a clone size; where given, it reads once, few, many or a size class.

TRBV7-2	TRBD1	few	TRBJ2-7	TGTGCCAGCAGCCCGGACAGGGCATCGGGCTACGAGCAGTACTTC	CASSPDRASGYEQYF
TRBV5-1	.	many	TRBJ2-7	TGCGCCAGCAAGCCTGAAGCCGGGACATCGCTGTACGAGCAGTACTTC	CASKPEAGTSLYEQYF
TRBV10-3	TRBD1	few	TRBJ2-6	TGTGCCATCAGTGACCGCGACAGGGTTGGGGCCAACGTCCTGACTTTC	CAISDRDRVGANVLTF
TRBV29-1	.	few	TRBJ2-1	TGCAGCGTTGAAGGCCTCGATGAGCAGTTCTTC	CSVEGLDEQFF
TRBV12-3/TRBV12-4	TRBD2	many	TRBJ2-5	TGTGCCAGCAGTCAAGCGGGAGACGGAGAGACCCAGTACTTC	CASSQAGDGETQYF
TRBV9	TRBD2	few	TRBJ2-1	TGTGCCAGCAGCCCCGGGACTAACACCTACAATGAGCAGTTCTTC	CASSPGTNTYNEQFF
TRBV28	TRBD1	.	TRBJ1-1	TGTGCCAGCAGTTTATCAGGGGGCCGGGGAGCTTTCTTT	CASSLSGGRGAFF
TRBV29-1	.	.	TRBJ2-7	TGCAAGGTGAACTACTACGAGCAGTACTTC	CKVNYYEQYF
TRBV15	.	.	TRBJ2-7	TGTGCCACCAGCGAGGGCCGGGGAAACTCCTACGAGCAGTACTTC	CATSEGRGNSYEQYF
TRBV27	TRBD2	many	TRBJ2-7	TGTGCCAGCAGTTTATCAGGGACTAGCCGTCGGTACGAGCAGTACTTC	CASSLSGTSRRYEQYF
TRBV30	.	once	TRBJ1-5	TGTGCCTGGAGCCACATTAGCAATCAGCCCCAGCATTTT	CAWSHISNQPQHF
TRBV7-8	.	few	TRBJ2-7	TGTGCCAGCAGCTCCCCATATGGCGAGCAGTACTTC	CASSSPYGEQYF
TRBV28	TRBD1	.	TRBJ1-1	TGTGCCAGCAGTCCCTCGACAGGGCGGATGAACACTGAAGCTTTCTTT	CASSPSTGRMNTEAFF
TRBV20-1	.	.	TRBJ2-5	TGCAGTGCTAGAGTCCAAGAGACCCAGTACTTC	CSARVQETQYF
TRBV6-2/TRBV6-3	TRBD2	few	TRBJ2-7	TGTGCCAGCAGTTTCGGACTAGCGGGATCCTTTACCCACGAGCAGTACTTC	CASSFGLAGSFTHEQYF
TRBV7-9	.	few	TRBJ2-3	TGTGCCAGCAGCTTAGACGGTGAAGATACGCAGTATTTT	CASSLDGEDTQYF
TRBV6-1	TRBD1	.	TRBJ2-4	TGTGCCAGCAGTGAAAACAGGGGAGACATTCAGTACTTC	CASSENRGDIQYF
TRBV7-2	TRBD2	.	TRBJ2-3	TGTGCCAGCAGCTTTCGGACTAGCGGGGGGGTGAGAGATACGCAGTATTTT	CASSFRTSGGVRDTQYF
TRBV30	.	many	TRBJ2-1	TGTGCCTGTCAGGACGCGAGCTCCTACAATGAGCAGTTCTTC	CACQDASSYNEQFF
TRBV29-1	TRBD1	few	TRBJ1-4	TGCAGCGTTCAGACAGGGGAAAAACTGTTTTTT	CSVQTGEKLFF
TRBV12-3/TRBV12-4	.	.	TRBJ1-3	TGTGCCAGCAGTTTTTCGGACAGACACAGAAACACCATATATTTT	CASSFSDRHRNTIYF
TRBV5-1	TRBD1	.	TRBJ2-3	TGCGCCAGCAGCTTTGGACAGGGGGCTCGGACAGATACGCAGTATTTT	CASSFGQGARTDTQYF
TRBV11-2	.	.	TRBJ2-2	TGTGCCAGCAGCAGCACGACAACCGGTTACACCGGGGAGCTGTTTTTT	CASSSTTTGYTGELFF
TRBV19	.	many	TRBJ2-1	TGTGCCAGTAGTATGGGAGTTGAGCAGTTCTTC	CASSMGVEQFF
TRBV28	.	few	TRBJ2-2	TGTGCCAGCAGGCCGCAAGGGGGGCGTAGCACCGGGGAGCTGTTTTTT	CASRPQGGRSTGELFF
TRBV6-5	.	.	TRBJ2-2	TGTGCCACCAGGATCCTGACCGGGGAGCTGTTTTTT	CATRILTGELFF
TRBV11-2	TRBD1	.	TRBJ1-5	TGTGCCAGCAGCTTAGAAACAGGGGGTATCAATCAGCCCCAGCATTTT	CASSLETGGINQPQHF
TRBV29-1	.	.	TRBJ1-1	TGCAGCGTTCGGGTGAACACTGAAGCTTTCTTT	CSVRVNTEAFF
TRBV7-9	TRBD2	.	TRBJ2-3	TGTGCCAGCTGGGAGGGGCTACCCACAGATACGCAGTATTTT	CASWEGLPTDTQYF
TRBV7-9	.	.	TRBJ2-1	TGTGCCAGCAGCTTAGTGGTCGTTCGGAGCGATGAGCAGTTCTTC	CASSLVVVRSDEQFF
TRBV20-1	.	.	TRBJ2-3	TGCAGTGCTAGGTCTGGGGCTAGCACAGATACGCAGTATTTT	CSARSGASTDTQYF
TRBV12-3/TRBV12-4	TRBD1	.	TRBJ2-6	TGTGCCAGCAGTCGAGGCCGGGACAGCACTCTATCTGGGGCCAACGTCCTGACTTTC	CASSRGRDSTLSGANVLTF
TRBV7-2	.	.	TRBJ1-3	TGTGCCAGCAGGCCGGTCGGTCTGGGGGCTGGAGGAAACACCATATATTTT	CASRPVGLGAGGNTIYF
TRBV9	.	few	TRBJ2-3	TGTGCCAGCAGCGTAGTGGCTACCACAGATACGCAGTATTTT	CASSVVATTDTQYF
TRBV10-3	TRBD1	few	TRBJ1-1	TGTGCCATCAGTGAGGGAAGGGGGCGCAGCACTGAAGCTTTCTTT	CAISEGRGRSTEAFF
TRBV6-2/TRBV6-3	.	many	TRBJ2-3	TGTGCCAGTGAGGAGAGGAGGGGGCCAGATACGCAGTATTTT	CASEERRGPDTQYF
TRBV3-1	TRBD2	.	TRBJ2-3	TGTGCCAGCAGCCCTACTAGCGGGAGGATGGGTGGCACAGATACGCAGTATTTT	CASSPTSGRMGGTDTQYF
TRBV24-1	TRBD2	many	TRBJ2-1	TGTGCCACCAGTGATCCCCCGGGGACTAGCGTCGCTGAGCAGTTCTTC	CATSDPPGTSVAEQFF
TRBV6-2/TRBV6-3	.	.	TRBJ2-1	TGTGCCAGCAGTTACCCCTACTCGCGGGGACTCTACAATGAGCAGTTCTTC	CASSYPYSRGLYNEQFF
TRBV5-1	.	many	TRBJ2-5	TGCGCCAGCAGCTTGTCGGAGGAAGAGACCCAGTACTTC	CASSLSEEETQYF
TRBV12-3/TRBV12-4	TRBD1	many	TRBJ1-1	TGTGCCAGCAGTTGGGGACAGGGGAGAAGAGGAACTGAAGCTTTCTTT	CASSWGQGRRGTEAFF